Sequencing of this T cell receptor beta chain was carried out in a study of CD4+ T cells in melanoma. Generated by immunoSEQ multiplex PCR, the TCRdb table keeps only in-frame clones and is missing some. The table records 9,900 or so clones, roughly 62% of them present only once. The CDR3 length is 12 residues. Looked up from germline, CDR1 is SGHNT and CDR2 is YENEEA. V dropped 5 bases and J dropped 4 bases, with 3 bases sitting between them. Points from the study as a whole: CD8+ T cell, macrophage and B cell function reportedly correlated with neoantigen-specific CD4+ T cells. Diverse differentiation states were reported for melanoma neoantigen-specific CD4+ T cells.

To note about this clone: Its matching antigen is unknown.

The sequenced sample was cells from a culture (not recorded whether cultured in vitro). The TCR was taken from a human donor with melanoma. The chain employs TRBV11-3 and TRBJ2-6; no firm D call. This chain's CDR3 is CASSPGANVLTF. In DNA, the CDR3 is TGTGCCAGCAGCCCGGGGGCCAACGTCCTGACTTTC.